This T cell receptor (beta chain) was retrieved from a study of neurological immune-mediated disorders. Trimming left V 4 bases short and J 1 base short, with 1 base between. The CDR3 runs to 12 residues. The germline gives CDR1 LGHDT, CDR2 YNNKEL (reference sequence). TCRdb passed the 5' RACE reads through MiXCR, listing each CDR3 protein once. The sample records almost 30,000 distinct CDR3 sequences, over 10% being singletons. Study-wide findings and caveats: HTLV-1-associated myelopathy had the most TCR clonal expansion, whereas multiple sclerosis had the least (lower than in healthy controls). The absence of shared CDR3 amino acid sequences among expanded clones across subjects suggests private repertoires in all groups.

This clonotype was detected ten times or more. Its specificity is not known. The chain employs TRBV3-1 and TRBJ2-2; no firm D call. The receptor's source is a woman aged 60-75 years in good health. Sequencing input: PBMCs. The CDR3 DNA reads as TGTGCCAGCAGCCGGAACACCGGGGAGCTGTTTTTT. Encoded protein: CASSRNTGELFF.